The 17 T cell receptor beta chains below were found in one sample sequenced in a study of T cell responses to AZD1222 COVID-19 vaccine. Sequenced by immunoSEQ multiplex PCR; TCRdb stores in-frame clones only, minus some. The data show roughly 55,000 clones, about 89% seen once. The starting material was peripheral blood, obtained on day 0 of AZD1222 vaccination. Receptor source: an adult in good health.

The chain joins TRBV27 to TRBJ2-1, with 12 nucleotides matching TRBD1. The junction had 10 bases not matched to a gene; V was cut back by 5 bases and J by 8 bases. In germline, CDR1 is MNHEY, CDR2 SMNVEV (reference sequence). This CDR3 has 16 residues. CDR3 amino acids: CASSLLGQGAWDEQFF. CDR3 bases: TGTGCCAGCAGTCTCCTGGGACAGGGGGCTTGGGATGAGCAGTTCTTC.

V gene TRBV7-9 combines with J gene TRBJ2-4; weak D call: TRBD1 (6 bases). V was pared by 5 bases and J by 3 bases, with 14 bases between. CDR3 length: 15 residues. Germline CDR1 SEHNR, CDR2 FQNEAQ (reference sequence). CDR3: CASSPTGLNKNIQYF. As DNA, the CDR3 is TGTGCCAGCAGCCCTACAGGGTTGAACAAAAACATTCAGTACTTC. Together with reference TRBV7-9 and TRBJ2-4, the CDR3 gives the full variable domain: DTGVSQNPRHKITKRGQNVTFRCDPISEHNRLYWYRQTLGQGPEFLTYFQNEAQLEKSRLLSDRFSAERPKGSFSTLEIQRTEQGDSAMYLCASSPTGLNKNIQYFGAGTRLSVL.

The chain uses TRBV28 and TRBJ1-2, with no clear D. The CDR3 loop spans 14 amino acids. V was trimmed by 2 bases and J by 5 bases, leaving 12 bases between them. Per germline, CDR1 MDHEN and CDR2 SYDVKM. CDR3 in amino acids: CASSLVGRGYGYTF. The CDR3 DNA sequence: TGTGCCAGCAGTTTAGTTGGGCGGGGATATGGCTACACCTTC.

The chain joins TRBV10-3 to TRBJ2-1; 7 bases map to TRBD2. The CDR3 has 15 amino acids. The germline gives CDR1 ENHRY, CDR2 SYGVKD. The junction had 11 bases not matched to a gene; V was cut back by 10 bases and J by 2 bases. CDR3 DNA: TGTGCCACCCGGGGGTGGGAGGGCACCTACAATGAGCAGTTCTTC. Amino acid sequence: CATRGWEGTYNEQFF.

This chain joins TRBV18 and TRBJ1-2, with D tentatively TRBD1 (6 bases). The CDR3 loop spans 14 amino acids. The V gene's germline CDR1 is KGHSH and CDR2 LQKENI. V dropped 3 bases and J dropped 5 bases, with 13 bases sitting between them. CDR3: CASSPPGRGYGYTF. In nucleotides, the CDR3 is TGTGCCAGCTCACCGCCGGGCAGGGGTTATGGCTACACCTTC.

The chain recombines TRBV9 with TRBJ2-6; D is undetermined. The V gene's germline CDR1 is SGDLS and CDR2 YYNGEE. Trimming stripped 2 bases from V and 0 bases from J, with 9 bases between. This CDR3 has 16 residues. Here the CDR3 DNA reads TGTGCCAGCAGCGTGGCCCCTCTCTCTGGGGCCAACGTCCTGACTTTC. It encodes CASSVAPLSGANVLTF.

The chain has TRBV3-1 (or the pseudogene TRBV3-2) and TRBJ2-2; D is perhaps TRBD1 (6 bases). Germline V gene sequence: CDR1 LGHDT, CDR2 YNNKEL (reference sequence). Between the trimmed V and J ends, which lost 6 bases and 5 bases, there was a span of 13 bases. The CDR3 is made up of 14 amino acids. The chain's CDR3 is CASSRQEYTGELFF. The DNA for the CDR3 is TGTGCCAGCAGTCGACAGGAGTATACCGGGGAGCTGTTTTTT.

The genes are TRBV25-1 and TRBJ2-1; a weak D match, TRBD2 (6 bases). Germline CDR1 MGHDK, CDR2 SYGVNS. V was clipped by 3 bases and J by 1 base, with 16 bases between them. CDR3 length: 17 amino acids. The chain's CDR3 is CASSEIYLSGSYNEQFF. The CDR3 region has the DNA TGTGCCAGCAGTGAGATTTACCTTAGCGGTTCCTACAATGAGCAGTTCTTC.

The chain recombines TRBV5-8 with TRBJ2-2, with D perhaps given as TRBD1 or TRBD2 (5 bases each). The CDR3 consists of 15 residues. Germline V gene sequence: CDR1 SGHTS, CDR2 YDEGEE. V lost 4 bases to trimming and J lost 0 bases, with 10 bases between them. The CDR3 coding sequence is TGTGCCAGCAGCCTCGGGACGTCGAACACCGGGGAGCTGTTTTTT. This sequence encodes CASSLGTSNTGELFF.

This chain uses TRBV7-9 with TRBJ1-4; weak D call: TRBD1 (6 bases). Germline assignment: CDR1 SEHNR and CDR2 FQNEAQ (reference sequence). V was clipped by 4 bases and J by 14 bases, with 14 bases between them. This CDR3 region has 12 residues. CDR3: CASSSPGQGLFF. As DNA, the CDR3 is TGTGCCAGCAGCTCCCCGGGACAAGGTCTGTTTTTT.

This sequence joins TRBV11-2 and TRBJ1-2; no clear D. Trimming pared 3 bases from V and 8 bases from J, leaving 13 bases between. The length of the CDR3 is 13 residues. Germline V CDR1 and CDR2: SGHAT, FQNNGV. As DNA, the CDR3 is TGTGCCAGCAGCTTTCACGAGGGCGCGGGCTACACCTTC. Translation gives CASSFHEGAGYTF.

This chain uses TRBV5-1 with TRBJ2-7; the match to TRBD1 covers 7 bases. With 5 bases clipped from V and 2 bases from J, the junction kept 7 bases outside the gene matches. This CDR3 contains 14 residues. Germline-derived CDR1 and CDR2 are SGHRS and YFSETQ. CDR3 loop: CASRRDSETYEQYF. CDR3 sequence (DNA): TGCGCCAGCAGACGGGACAGTGAGACCTACGAGCAGTACTTC. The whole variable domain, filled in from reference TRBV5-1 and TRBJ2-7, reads KAGVTQTPRYLIKTRGQQVTLSCSPISGHRSVSWYQQTPGQGLQFLFEYFSETQRNKGNFPGRFSGRQFSNSRSEMNVSTLELGDSALYLCASRRDSETYEQYFGPGTRLTVT.

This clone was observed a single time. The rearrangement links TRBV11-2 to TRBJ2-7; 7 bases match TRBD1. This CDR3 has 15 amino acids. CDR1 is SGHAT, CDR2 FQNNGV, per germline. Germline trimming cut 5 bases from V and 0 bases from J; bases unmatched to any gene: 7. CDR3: CASSTGTVSSYEQYF. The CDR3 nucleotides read TGTGCCAGCAGCACCGGGACAGTGAGCTCCTACGAGCAGTACTTC.

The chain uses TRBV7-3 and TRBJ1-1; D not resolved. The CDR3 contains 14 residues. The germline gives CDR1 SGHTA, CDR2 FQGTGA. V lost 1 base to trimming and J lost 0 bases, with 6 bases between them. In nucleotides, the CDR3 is TGTGCCAGCAGCTTAAGTAAGGTGAACACTGAAGCTTTCTTT. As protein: CASSLSKVNTEAFF.

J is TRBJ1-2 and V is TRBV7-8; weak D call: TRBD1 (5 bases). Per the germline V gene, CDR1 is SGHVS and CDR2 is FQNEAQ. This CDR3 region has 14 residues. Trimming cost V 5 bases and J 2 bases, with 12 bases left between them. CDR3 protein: CASSTSQENYGYTF. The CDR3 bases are TGTGCCAGCAGCACCTCACAGGAAAACTATGGCTACACCTTC. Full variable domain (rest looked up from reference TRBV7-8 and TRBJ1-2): GAGVSQSPRYKVAKRGQDVALRCDPISGHVSLFWYQQALGQGPEFLTYFQNEAQLDKSGLPSDRFFAERPEGSVSTLKIQRTQQEDSAVYLCASSTSQENYGYTFGSGTRLTVV.

CDR3 sequence (DNA): TGTGCCAGCAGCTCCCGGACAGGCATGAACACTGAAGCTTTCTTT. Translated, it gives CASSSRTGMNTEAFF. The V call is TRBV7-9, the J call TRBJ1-1; TRBD1 matches 7 bases. V was clipped by 4 bases and J by 0 bases; unmatched bases: 5. Germline values: CDR1 SEHNR, CDR2 FQNEAQ (reference sequence). This CDR3 region has 15 residues. Together with reference TRBV7-9 and TRBJ1-1, the CDR3 gives the full variable domain: DTGVSQNPRHKITKRGQNVTFRCDPISEHNRLYWYRQTLGQGPEFLTYFQNEAQLEKSRLLSDRFSAERPKGSFSTLEIQRTEQGDSAMYLCASSSRTGMNTEAFFGQGTRLTVV.

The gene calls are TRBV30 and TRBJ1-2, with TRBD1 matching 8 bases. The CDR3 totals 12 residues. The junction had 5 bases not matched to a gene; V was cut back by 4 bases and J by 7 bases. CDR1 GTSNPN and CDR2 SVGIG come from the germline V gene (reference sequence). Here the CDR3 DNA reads TGTGCCTGGACCCCAGGGGGCTTTGGCTACACCTTC. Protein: CAWTPGGFGYTF.